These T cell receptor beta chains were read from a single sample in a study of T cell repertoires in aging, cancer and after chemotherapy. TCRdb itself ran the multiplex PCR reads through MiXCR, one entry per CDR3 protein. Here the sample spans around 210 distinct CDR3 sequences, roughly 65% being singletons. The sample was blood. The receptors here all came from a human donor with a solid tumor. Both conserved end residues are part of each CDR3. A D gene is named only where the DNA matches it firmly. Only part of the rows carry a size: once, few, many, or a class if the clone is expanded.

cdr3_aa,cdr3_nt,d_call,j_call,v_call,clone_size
CASSPFAGTGGLNEQYF,TGCGCCAGCAGCCCCTTCGCCGGGACAGGGGGTCTTAACGAGCAGTACTTC,TRBD1,TRBJ2-7,TRBV5-1,NA
CASSQAGKFELGTEAFF,TGCGCCAGCAGCCAGGCAGGGAAGTTCGAGCTCGGCACTGAAGCTTTCTTT,NA,TRBJ1-1,TRBV4-3,NA
CSVERRTVTNYDYTF,TGCAGCGTGGAGAGAAGGACAGTGACTAACTATGACTACACCTTC,NA,TRBJ1-2,TRBV29-1,once
CASGALGQGDSALHF,TGTGCCAGCGGCGCCTTGGGACAGGGTGATTCAGCCCTCCACTTT,TRBD1,TRBJ1-6,TRBV6-6,NA
CSALIGGGSYEQYF,TGCAGTGCTCTAATAGGTGGCGGATCCTACGAGCAGTACTTC,NA,TRBJ2-7,TRBV20-1,NA
CASSFDRAYYGYTF,TGTGCCAGCAGCTTTGACAGGGCCTACTATGGCTACACCTTC,TRBD1,TRBJ1-2,TRBV7-2,NA
CAISDSIGGEQYF,TGTGCCATCAGTGACTCAATAGGGGGCGAGCAGTACTTC,NA,TRBJ2-7,TRBV10-3,NA
CASSSSSGANVLTF,TGTGCCAGCAGTTCCAGCTCTGGGGCCAACGTCCTGACTTTC,NA,TRBJ2-6,TRBV12-3/TRBV12-4,NA
CASSYETGPTYEQYF,TGTGCCAGCAGTTACGAGACAGGACCAACCTACGAGCAGTACTTC,NA,TRBJ2-7,TRBV6-5,NA
CASSTYPGGRTEAFF,TGTGCCAGCAGCACATACCCAGGGGGCCGGACTGAAGCTTTCTTT,TRBD1,TRBJ1-1,TRBV6-5,NA
CASSWQGFTDTQYF,TGTGCCAGCAGTTGGCAGGGGTTCACAGATACGCAGTATTTT,NA,TRBJ2-3,TRBV27,once
CASSLAGSYEQYF,TGTGCCAGCAGCTTGGCCGGGAGCTACGAGCAGTACTTC,NA,TRBJ2-7,TRBV5-6,NA
CASSQEPANYGYTF,TGCGCCAGCAGCCAAGAGCCCGCTAACTATGGCTACACCTTC,NA,TRBJ1-2,TRBV4-3,NA
CASSLLGQVRADTQYF,TGTGCCAGCAGCTTATTGGGACAGGTGAGGGCAGATACGCAGTATTTT,TRBD1,TRBJ2-3,TRBV7-2,NA
CASSVGISAYEQYF,TGCGCCAGCAGTGTAGGAATATCGGCCTACGAGCAGTACTTC,NA,TRBJ2-7,TRBV10-1,few
CASIMGFGGYNCEQFF,NA,NA,TRBJ2-1,TRBV6-5,NA
CSVEGTPNTEAFF,TGCAGCGTTGAAGGGACACCGAACACTGAAGCTTTCTTT,NA,TRBJ1-1,TRBV29-1,once
CASSPRTGIVSNQPQHF,TGTGCCAGCAGTCCGAGGACAGGGATCGTTAGCAATCAGCCCCAGCATTTT,TRBD1,TRBJ1-5,TRBV27,few
CASRWGFRYEQYF,TGTGCCAGCAGGTGGGGTTTTCGTTACGAGCAGTACTTC,NA,TRBJ2-7,TRBV27,NA
CSAARTEGSEQYF,TGCAGCGCTGCCCGGACAGAGGGGAGCGAGCAGTACTTC,NA,TRBJ2-7,TRBV29-1,NA
CAWRRIAGANEQFF,TGTGCCTGGAGGAGGATAGCGGGAGCAAATGAGCAGTTCTTC,TRBD2,TRBJ2-1,TRBV30,NA
CASSYSQGTGQPQHF,TGTGCCAGCAGTTACTCGCAAGGGACGGGTCAGCCCCAGCATTTT,NA,TRBJ1-5,TRBV6-6,NA
CASSLERGLAQTQYF,TGTGCCAGCAGCTTAGAAAGGGGACTAGCACAGACCCAGTACTTC,TRBD2,TRBJ2-5,TRBV7-2,NA
CASSADRVGAYGYTF,TGTGCCAGCAGCGCAGACAGGGTGGGCGCCTATGGCTACACCTTC,TRBD1,TRBJ1-2,TRBV7-2,NA
CASSQDGGSSYNEQFF,TGCGCCAGCAGCCAAGATGGCGGAAGCTCCTACAATGAGCAGTTCTTC,NA,TRBJ2-1,TRBV4-3,NA
CAWSRPPFAEAFF,TGTGCCTGGAGTAGGCCCCCTTTCGCTGAAGCTTTCTTT,NA,TRBJ1-1,TRBV30,few
CASSGESLLGTTDTQYF,TGTGCCAGCAGTGGAGAGAGCTTGCTTGGAACAACAGATACGCAGTATTTT,NA,TRBJ2-3,TRBV6-1,few
CSAGQGFGNTIYF,TGCAGCGCCGGACAGGGTTTTGGAAACACCATATATTTT,TRBD1,TRBJ1-3,TRBV29-1,NA
CASSIREGPYEQYF,TGTGCCAGTAGTATTCGGGAGGGGCCCTACGAGCAGTACTTC,TRBD2,TRBJ2-7,TRBV19,NA
CSVERRTVTNYGYTF,TGCAGCGTGGAGAGAAGGACAGTGACTAACTATGGCTACACCTTC,NA,TRBJ1-2,TRBV29-1,few
CSATMPGGSVYEQYF,TGCAGTGCTACCATGCCCGGGGGCTCCGTATACGAGCAGTACTTC,NA,TRBJ2-7,TRBV20-1,NA
CASSLLAVGAEAFF,TGTGCCAGCAGTTTGCTCGCCGTAGGAGCTGAAGCTTTCTTT,NA,TRBJ1-1,TRBV6-5,NA
CASSLAGGEDEQYF,TGTGCCAGCAGTTTAGCAGGCGGGGAGGACGAGCAGTACTTC,NA,TRBJ2-7,TRBV27,NA
CASSSSQGAEQYF,TGTGCCAGCAGCTCGAGCCAGGGGGCCGAGCAGTACTTC,TRBD1,TRBJ2-7,TRBV7-6,few
CASSLGGGQRLTGELFF,TGTGCCAGCAGCTTGGGCGGGGGTCAACGACTCACCGGGGAGCTGTTTTTT,TRBD2,TRBJ2-2,TRBV5-6,NA
CASRLTDGYTF,TGCGCCAGCAGACTTACGGATGGCTACACCTTC,NA,TRBJ1-2,TRBV5-1,NA
CASSQEQGRGQPQHF,TGTGCCAGCAGCCAAGAGCAGGGTCGGGGTCAGCCCCAGCATTTT,NA,TRBJ1-5,TRBV4-2,once
CSARDSGGGGYEQYF,TGCAGTGCCAGAGACAGTGGGGGGGGGGGCTACGAGCAGTACTTC,TRBD2,TRBJ2-7,TRBV20-1,NA
CASSLGAGSEQYF,TGTGCCAGCAGCTTAGGGGCGGGATCCGAGCAGTACTTC,NA,TRBJ2-7,TRBV7-9,NA
CASSFIAGEQFF,TGTGCCAGCAGTTTTATAGCGGGAGAGCAGTTCTTC,TRBD2,TRBJ2-1,TRBV6-5,NA
CASSFGGTVSPEQYF,TGTGCCAGTAGTTTCGGAGGCACCGTAAGTCCCGAGCAGTACTTC,NA,TRBJ2-7,TRBV19,NA
CASSYLGGRTDTQYF,TGTGCCAGCAGTTATCTCGGCGGGAGGACTGATACGCAGTATTTT,TRBD2,TRBJ2-3,TRBV6-5,NA
CASSSGKNTEAFF,TGTGCCAGCAGTAGCGGGAAGAACACTGAAGCTTTCTTT,NA,TRBJ1-1,TRBV6-1,few
CASSPTPGLAGKETQYF,TGTGCCAGCAGCCCAACCCCGGGACTAGCGGGCAAAGAGACCCAGTACTTC,TRBD2,TRBJ2-5,TRBV7-3,NA